The clone carrying this T cell receptor beta chain came up many times. Its cognate antigen is unknown. TCRdb reanalysed the PCR reads using MiXCR and keeps one entry per CDR3 protein. The table has hundreds of thousands of distinct CDR3 sequences, 25% seen once; the top ten hold about 0.73%. Sorting defined naive CD8 T cells as CD8+CD4-CCR7+CD45RA+. This specimen belongs to a study of molecular identifiers for immune sequencing clone quantification. Study results and limitations: The sizes of highly expanded clones could be underestimated when identical TCR molecules share a barcode.

The CDR3 spans 15 residues. Germline CDR1 LNHDA, CDR2 SQIVND (reference sequence). Trimming took 2 bases from V and 4 from J; bases not matched to a gene: 6. This TCR was recovered from a human donor in good health. Some libraries in this study had Jurkat cell RNA spiked in. This chain connects TRBV19 to TRBJ2-3; 7 nucleotides agree with TRBD1. Sample: naive CD8+ T cells from blood, with Jurkat cell RNA spiked in. Indicated subset: FACS-sorted CD8+CD4-CCR7+CD45RA+ naive T cells. The CDR3 loop is CASSILGGTSDTQYF. The CDR3 bases are TGTGCCAGTAGTATATTAGGGGGCACTTCAGATACGCAGTATTTT. Complete variable domain (other parts from reference TRBV19 and TRBJ2-3): DGGITQSPKYLFRKEGQNVTLSCEQNLNHDAMYWYRQDPGQGLRLIYYSQIVNDFQKGDIAEGYSVSREKKESFPLTVTSAQKNPTAFYLCASSILGGTSDTQYFGPGTRLTVL.